The 30 T cell receptor beta chains below come from one sample, sequenced in a study of T cell responses to AZD1222 COVID-19 vaccine (dated by TCRdb to the early 2020s). Libraries were built with the immunoSEQ multiplex PCR assay. TCRdb provides this immuneACCESS table in a form limited to in-frame rearrangements. Some clones are lacking; in checked studies, under half of them reflect an unresolved V gene, and why the rest are absent is not known. Recorded for this sample are over 65,000 clones; around nine tenths of them occurred a single time. The ten largest make up less than 9% of the sample. The intended sense of this specimen's time point label: about 28 days (+/-7) after the second vaccine dose. The sequencing here drew on peripheral blood, taken 28 days after the second AZD1222 dose. These TCRs come from an adult who received the AZD1222 COVID-19 vaccine.

The chain joins TRBV7-8 to TRBJ1-1, with a possible D match to TRBD1 (6 bases). Trimming cost V 1 base and J 5 bases, with 11 bases left between them. The CDR3 is made up of 14 amino acids. In germline, CDR1 is SGHVS, CDR2 FQNEAQ. CDR3 sequence: CASSLGAQGTEAFF. The CDR3 DNA reads as TGTGCCAGCAGCTTAGGGGCGCAGGGGACTGAAGCTTTCTTT.

The rearrangement uses TRBV15 and TRBJ2-3; D is uncertain. Trimming took 3 bases from V and 2 from J, leaving 15 bases between them. The CDR3 totals 16 residues. Germline-derived CDR1 and CDR2 are LNHNV and YYDKDF (reference sequence). CDR3 region: CATSRERQRDTDTQYF. In nucleotides, the CDR3 is TGTGCCACCAGCAGGGAACGGCAGCGAGACACAGATACGCAGTATTTT.

The chain recombines TRBV11-2 with TRBJ2-7, with 8 nucleotides matching TRBD2. The CDR3 consists of 19 residues. J lost 6 bases, V lost 0 bases, and 19 bases had no gene match. Looked up from germline, CDR1 is SGHAT and CDR2 is FQNNGV. In DNA, the CDR3 is TGTGCCAGCAGCTTAGATCCTCGGGAGGGCACTATCCGAAACTCCGAGCAGTACTTC. This codes for CASSLDPREGTIRNSEQYF.

The CDR3 protein is CASSSQGLETQYF. The CDR3 DNA reads as TGTGCCAGCTCATCACAGGGTTTGGAGACCCAGTACTTC. V usage is TRBV18 and J usage is TRBJ2-5; the D gene is possibly TRBD1 (6 bases). The germline V and J ends were trimmed by 5 bases and 5 bases, with 12 bases remaining between them. The germline CDR1 and CDR2 sequences are KGHSH and LQKENI. The CDR3 runs 13 residues.

The J gene is TRBJ2-2, the V gene TRBV11-1; 13 nucleotides line up with TRBD2. The V segment lost 4 bases and the J segment 6 bases; nucleotides outside the gene matches: 2. CDR1 is SGHAT and CDR2 is FQDESV in the germline V gene (reference sequence). The CDR3 runs 15 residues. Here the CDR3 DNA reads TGTGCCAGCAGCTGGACTAGCGGGAGCTCCGGGGAGCTGTTTTTT. Translated: CASSWTSGSSGELFF. Supplemented by reference TRBV11-1 and TRBJ2-2, the full variable domain reads EAEVAQSPRYKITEKSQAVAFWCDPISGHATLYWYRQILGQGPELLVQFQDESVVDDSQLPKDRFSAERLKGVDSTLKIQPAELGDSAMYLCASSWTSGSSGELFFGEGSRLTVL.

The chain links TRBV5-1 to TRBJ2-2; a possible D gene is TRBD1 (5 bases). V was clipped by 0 bases and J by 2 bases, with 11 bases between them. The CDR3 length is 16 residues. Germline V CDR1 and CDR2: SGHRS, YFSETQ. CDR3 coding DNA: TGCGCCAGCAGCTTGGCCGCCCAGGGTAACACCGGGGAGCTGTTTTTT. Residues: CASSLAAQGNTGELFF.

This rearrangement joins TRBV27 to TRBJ1-5, with D unresolved. With 3 bases removed from V and 4 bases from J, the gap between germline ends came to 7 bases. This CDR3 contains 13 residues. The germline gives CDR1 MNHEY, CDR2 SMNVEV (reference sequence). CDR3 nucleotides: TGTGCCAGCAGTTTCGTAGGGAATCAGCCCCAGCATTTT. It specifies CASSFVGNQPQHF.

This sequence joins TRBV5-5 and TRBJ1-2, with a possible D match to TRBD1 (6 bases). CDR3 length: 13 amino acids. CDR1 and CDR2 (germline): SGHKS, YYEKEE (reference sequence). V gave up 4 bases and J gave up 4 bases, with 11 bases separating them. CDR3 loop: CASSLMDSYGYTF. The CDR3 bases are TGTGCCAGCAGCCTAATGGACAGCTATGGCTACACCTTC.

The chain links TRBV27 to TRBJ2-7; TRBD1 is a possible D gene (6 bases). The CDR3 totals 11 residues. The germline gives CDR1 MNHEY, CDR2 SMNVEV (reference sequence). The CDR3 region is CPKGTPNEQYF. The CDR3 DNA sequence: TGTCCAAAAGGGACACCTAACGAGCAGTACTTC.

V gene TRBV19 combines with J gene TRBJ1-3; no reliable D call. The CDR3 is 14 residues long. Germline V lookup: CDR1 LNHDA, CDR2 SQIVND (reference sequence). V lost 6 bases and J lost 0, with 9 bases in between. The CDR3 DNA follows: TGTGCCAGTAGGACGTATCTCTCTGGAAACACCATATATTTT. Amino acid sequence: CASRTYLSGNTIYF.

The V gene is TRBV27, the J gene TRBJ2-1, with 7 bases aligning to TRBD2. Germline V lookup: CDR1 MNHEY, CDR2 SMNVEV (reference sequence). V lost 11 bases and J lost 8; bases outside the gene matches: 9. The CDR3 runs to 12 residues. CDR3 nucleotide sequence: TGTGCCGCCGGACTAGTAGTGCATGAGCAGTTCTTC. This codes for CAAGLVVHEQFF.

J is TRBJ1-1 and V is TRBV18; possibly TRBD1 for D (6 bases). Germline assignment: CDR1 KGHSH and CDR2 LQKENI. The CDR3 sequence is 15 residues long. The V end lost 5 bases, the J end lost 3 bases, and 16 bases lay between the germline ends. CDR3 DNA sequence: TGTGCCAGCTCAAGGGCACAGGGTTCGGACACTGAAGCTTTCTTT. Its protein is CASSRAQGSDTEAFF.

Concerning this clone itself: The same CDR3 also results from other DNA sequences found in this sample. V and J are TRBV5-1 and TRBJ1-3, with D unresolved. Trimming took off 0 bases at V and 2 bases at J, with 6 bases between the two ends. Germline-derived CDR1 and CDR2 are SGHRS and YFSETQ. The CDR3 has 14 residues. The CDR3 sequence is CASSLGSTGNTIYF. In DNA form, the CDR3 reads TGCGCCAGCAGCTTGGGAAGTACTGGAAACACCATATATTTT.

The chain joins TRBV7-2 to TRBJ2-1, with D perhaps TRBD1 or TRBD2 (5 bases each). This CDR3 spans 16 amino acids. Germline CDR1 and CDR2: SGHTA and FQGNSA. Deletions cut 5 bases from V and 4 bases from J, with 18 bases between. CDR3 in amino acids: CASSPRGSDRYNEQFF. CDR3 in DNA: TGTGCCAGCAGCCCGAGGGGTAGCGACCGTTACAATGAGCAGTTCTTC. The full variable domain, with the rest looked up from reference TRBV7-2 and TRBJ2-1, is GAGVSQSPSNKVTEKGKDVELRCDPISGHTALYWYRQSLGQGLEFLIYFQGNSAPDKSGLPSDRFSAERTGGSVSTLTIQRTQQEDSAVYLCASSPRGSDRYNEQFFGPGTRLTVL.

The chain recombines TRBV18 with TRBJ2-2; TRBD1 might be the D (6 bases). Trimming shortened V by 5 bases and J by 5 bases, and 9 bases separated the two germline ends. In germline, CDR1 is KGHSH, CDR2 LQKENI. This CDR3 has 13 residues. In DNA form, the CDR3 reads TGTGCCAGCTCATTCGGACAGACCGGGGAGCTGTTTTTT. This sequence encodes CASSFGQTGELFF.

The chain carries TRBV18 and TRBJ1-3, with 9 bases fitting TRBD1. V trimming: 2 bases; J trimming: 0 bases; junction bases outside the gene matches: 2. The CDR3 totals 16 residues. The germline CDR1 and CDR2 sequences are KGHSH and LQKENI. CDR3 bases: TGTGCCAGCTCACCAGGACAGGGGATCTCTGGAAACACCATATATTTT. It specifies CASSPGQGISGNTIYF.

V and J are TRBV4-2 and TRBJ2-1; TRBD2 agrees at 11 bases. V gave up 4 bases and J gave up 4 bases; unmatched junction bases: 3. Germline loops: CDR1 LGHNA, CDR2 YNFKEQ. The CDR3 loop spans 15 amino acids. CDR3 in DNA: TGTGCCAGCAGCCCAACTAGCGGGAGTTACAATGAGCAGTTCTTC. Translating it yields CASSPTSGSYNEQFF.

The chain combines TRBV7-6 with TRBJ2-5; the D gene could be TRBD1 or TRBD2 (6 bases each). This CDR3 spans 14 amino acids. Germline CDR1 reads SGHVS; CDR2 reads FNYEAQ. V was shortened by 2 bases and J by 5 bases, with 12 bases between the two germline ends. This CDR3 is CASSLRGLVETQYF. The CDR3 DNA sequence: TGTGCCAGCAGCTTACGGGGGCTAGTCGAGACCCAGTACTTC.

The chain links TRBV3-1 (or the pseudogene TRBV3-2) to TRBJ2-2; D unclear. Germline V gene sequence: CDR1 LGHDT, CDR2 YNNKEL (reference sequence). This CDR3 is built from 14 residues. Trimming removed 0 bases at V and 8 bases at J, with 10 bases between. CDR3 sequence reads: CASSQDRLSGELFF. CDR3 bases: TGTGCCAGCAGCCAAGATCGCTTATCGGGGGAGCTGTTTTTT.

This rearrangement joins TRBV6-2 or TRBV6-3 to TRBJ1-3, with 10 positions matching TRBD1. After removal of 2 bases from V and 2 bases from J, the junction contained 3 bases not matched to a gene. In germline, CDR1 is MNHEY, CDR2 SVGEGT. This CDR3 is built from 16 residues. The CDR3 DNA sequence: TGTGCCAGCAGTTACCAGACAGGGGGCCCTGGAAACACCATATATTTT. Translating it yields CASSYQTGGPGNTIYF.

This chain connects TRBV18 to TRBJ2-6; D is unclear. This CDR3 region has 14 residues. Trimming removed 4 bases at V and 0 bases at J, with 4 bases between. Germline CDR1 and CDR2: KGHSH and LQKENI. The CDR3, as DNA: TGTGCCAGCTCACTTAGCTCTGGGGCCAACGTCCTGACTTTC. Protein: CASSLSSGANVLTF.

The chain carries TRBV6-6 and TRBJ2-3, with TRBD2 identical over 10 bases. This CDR3 comprises 16 residues. V gave up 3 bases and J gave up 2 bases; unmatched junction bases: 5. Germline V gives CDR1 MNHNY, CDR2 SVGAGI (reference sequence). This chain's CDR3 is CASSYLTSGPTDTQYF. Written as DNA, the CDR3 is TGTGCCAGCAGTTATTTGACTAGCGGGCCCACAGATACGCAGTATTTT.

The rearrangement uses TRBV7-9 and TRBJ2-5; no clear D. Germline CDR1 is SEHNR and CDR2 is FQNEAQ (reference sequence). CDR3 size: 15 residues. The V and J ends lost 5 bases and 1 base respectively, with 14 bases between them. In DNA, the CDR3 is TGTGCCAGCAGCCCAAAAAGCAGGATCCAAGAGACCCAGTACTTC. Amino acids: CASSPKSRIQETQYF.

J is TRBJ2-1 and V is TRBV10-1, with 13 bases aligning to TRBD2. Germline lookup yields CDR1 WNHNN and CDR2 SYGVQD (reference sequence). This CDR3 spans 16 amino acids. V lost 3 bases to trimming and J lost 6 bases; unmatched junction nucleotides: 5. The CDR3 bases are TGCGCCAGCAGTGACGTTGGGACTAGCGGGATCAATGAGCAGTTCTTC. Protein: CASSDVGTSGINEQFF.

This clone appeared once. The chain combines TRBV12-3 or TRBV12-4 with TRBJ1-1; D is ambiguous. The ends were cut back, 0 bases at V and 7 bases at J, with 6 bases in the middle. The CDR3 totals 12 residues. The CDR3 reads CASSLALGEAFF. As DNA, the CDR3 is TGTGCCAGCAGTTTAGCGCTAGGTGAAGCTTTCTTT.

This clone has just a few counts. The rearrangement links TRBV27 to TRBJ2-1; D remains ambiguous. The length of the CDR3 is 13 residues. Germline V gene sequence: CDR1 MNHEY, CDR2 SMNVEV (reference sequence). Between the trimmed V and J ends, which lost 8 bases and 2 bases, there was a span of 10 bases. The CDR3 DNA reads as TGTGCCAGCGCAACAGAGCCCTACAATGAGCAGTTCTTC. It codes for CASATEPYNEQFF.

In this sample, this clone turned up once. The V gene is TRBV24-1, the J gene TRBJ1-3; unclear D gene. Germline V CDR1 and CDR2: KGHDR, SFDVKD. CDR3 size: 18 residues. The V end lost 8 bases, the J end lost 0 bases, and 22 bases lay between the germline ends. Here the CDR3 reads CATNQPEGSRSSGNTIYF. CDR3 nucleotide sequence: TGTGCCACCAACCAACCCGAGGGCAGCCGGAGCTCTGGAAACACCATATATTTT.

V is TRBV5-1 and J is TRBJ1-1; 8 nucleotides line up with TRBD1. The germline gives CDR1 SGHRS, CDR2 YFSETQ. The V gene end was trimmed by 1 base and the J gene end by 10 bases; junction bases not matched to a gene: 6. This CDR3 contains 13 residues. CDR3 protein: CASSLIDGTGAFF. CDR3 bases: TGCGCCAGCAGCTTGATTGACGGGACAGGAGCTTTCTTT.

Only one count was recorded for this clone. V and J are TRBV12-3 or TRBV12-4 and TRBJ2-7; D is ambiguous. Trimming stripped 6 bases from V and 0 bases from J, with 6 bases between. The CDR3 is made up of 12 amino acids. The CDR3, as DNA: TGTGCCAGCAGCTTACTCTCCTACGAGCAGTACTTC. It translates to CASSLLSYEQYF.

This sequence joins TRBV6-2 or TRBV6-3 and TRBJ2-7; the match to TRBD1 covers 8 bases. Per the germline V gene, CDR1 is MNHEY and CDR2 is SVGEGT. The CDR3 is made up of 14 amino acids. The V segment lost 0 bases and the J segment 2 bases; nucleotides outside the gene matches: 0. CDR3 in amino acids: CASSYSTGAYEQYF. DNA of the CDR3: TGTGCCAGCAGTTACTCGACAGGGGCCTACGAGCAGTACTTC.